The rows below give T cell receptor beta chains drawn from one sample of a study of cytomegalovirus exposure and HLA in healthy donors. Generated by immunoSEQ multiplex PCR, the TCRdb table keeps only in-frame clones and is missing some. The data show some 100,000 clones, 60% to 75% seen once. The sequenced sample consisted of PBMCs. All receptors come from a woman aged 40 to 55 in good health and CMV-seronegative. Each CDR3 is given with its conserved first and last residue. The D gene is left open where the match is weak. The size entry is marked missing in some rows and otherwise reads once, few, many or a size class.

CDR3 DNA	CDR3 protein	V gene	clone size	D gene	J gene
TGTGCCAGCAGCTTCGGCAGAGCGAATGAGCAGTTCTTC	CASSFGRANEQFF	TRBV7-2	-	-	TRBJ2-1
TGTGCCAGCAGTCAAACCCGGGATCAGCCCCAGCATTTT	CASSQTRDQPQHF	TRBV6-5	-	-	TRBJ1-5
TGTTCCAGCAGCCCTTGGACAGATAATTCACCCCTCCACTTT	CSSSPWTDNSPLHF	TRBV7-9	-	-	TRBJ1-6
TGTGCCATCAAAGAAGCGGGGGGGCTTTACAATGAGCAGTTCTTC	CAIKEAGGLYNEQFF	TRBV10-3	-	TRBD2	TRBJ2-1
TGTGCCAGCAGTTACAGCCGGGGAGGCGGTGAGCAGTTCTTC	CASSYSRGGGEQFF	TRBV6-5	-	-	TRBJ2-1
TGTGCCAGCAGTTTAGCGACAGGAATAATTAGCACAGATACGCAGTATTTT	CASSLATGIISTDTQYF	TRBV27	-	-	TRBJ2-3
TGCGCCAGCACCAGGGCAGCGAATAGCAATCAGCCCCAGCATTTT	CASTRAANSNQPQHF	TRBV23-1	once	-	TRBJ1-5
TGTGCCAGCAGCTTCCGGAGGGTTGAAGAGACCCAGTACTTC	CASSFRRVEETQYF	TRBV7-9	-	-	TRBJ2-5
TGTGCCAGCAGTTTTAATAGCGGGGGGACAGATACGCAGTATTTT	CASSFNSGGTDTQYF	TRBV11-2	once	TRBD2	TRBJ2-3
TGTGCCAGTAGCCGGACAGGGGACCCCTGGGAGCAGTACTTC	CASSRTGDPWEQYF	TRBV19	-	TRBD1	TRBJ2-7
TGTGCCAGCGGCGGGGGGTCCACAGATACGCAGTATTTT	CASGGGSTDTQYF	TRBV4-2	-	TRBD2	TRBJ2-3
TGTGCCAGCAGCTTAGGCAGGGGACAGGGGGACACTGAAGCTTTCTTT	CASSLGRGQGDTEAFF	TRBV7-2	-	TRBD1	TRBJ1-1
TGTGCCAGCAGTACAGTCCCCGAAGGCTACGAGCAGTACTTC	CASSTVPEGYEQYF	TRBV6-5	few	-	TRBJ2-7
TGTGCCAGCAGTGGTCCCGGGACTAGCGGGAGCTCGTACGAGCAGTACTTC	CASSGPGTSGSSYEQYF	TRBV2	-	TRBD2	TRBJ2-7
TGTGCCAGCAGTGAGGTGCGGCAGGGCGGAAACACCATATATTTT	CASSEVRQGGNTIYF	TRBV6-1	-	-	TRBJ1-3
TGTGCCAGCAGCTTAGAGGGCCAGGGCACTGCCTATGGCTACACCTTC	CASSLEGQGTAYGYTF	TRBV11-2	-	-	TRBJ1-2
TGTTCCAGCAGCTTAGAACAGAAGACCCAGTACTTC	CSSSLEQKTQYF	TRBV7-9	few	-	TRBJ2-5
TGTGCCAGCAGCCAAGCCTTATTCGGTGGGGCGAATGAAAAACTGTTTTTT	CASSQALFGGANEKLFF	TRBV14	-	-	TRBJ1-4
TGTGCCAACAAGATTAACACAGGGAACACCGGGGAGCTGTTTTTT	CANKINTGNTGELFF	TRBV7-9	-	-	TRBJ2-2
TGTGCCAGCTCAAGAAGGACAGGCCCTAACTATGGCTACACCTTC	CASSRRTGPNYGYTF	TRBV18	-	TRBD1	TRBJ1-2
TGTGCCAGCAGCTTATTGAACCCCCAGGGGGCGTGGGGGGAGACCCAGTACTTC	CASSLLNPQGAWGETQYF	TRBV11-2	-	TRBD1	TRBJ2-5
TGTGCCAGCAGCTTAGTGTCCAGGGCTAATTCCCCCCTCCACTTT	CASSLVSRANSPLHF	TRBV7-2	-	-	TRBJ1-6
TGTGCCAGCAGTTACGGACAGGGGGCCGGGGAGCTGTTTTTT	CASSYGQGAGELFF	TRBV6-5	-	TRBD1	TRBJ2-2
TGTGCCAGCAGCTTCACTAGCGGGGGGTACAATGAGCAGTTCTTC	CASSFTSGGYNEQFF	TRBV7-3	-	TRBD2	TRBJ2-1
TGTGCCAGCACCAATCGAGGGGGTGAATCCTACGAGCAGTACTTC	CASTNRGGESYEQYF	TRBV6-4	-	-	TRBJ2-7
TGTGCCAGCAGCACATCCCGGGACAGGGGTAACGAGCAGTACTTC	CASSTSRDRGNEQYF	TRBV7-9	-	TRBD1	TRBJ2-7
TGCAGCGTTGTCGTTCCACAGGGAATCGAAAAACTGTTTTTT	CSVVVPQGIEKLFF	TRBV29-1	-	-	TRBJ1-4
TGCGCCAGCAGCTTTGAGAGCTCCTACGAGCAGTACTTC	CASSFESSYEQYF	TRBV5-1	-	-	TRBJ2-7
TGTGCCTGGAGTACAGGTTATGGCTACACCTTC	CAWSTGYGYTF	TRBV30	-	-	TRBJ1-2
TGTGCCATCTCTCAGGGAGGGGGTAAAGCTTTCTTT	CAISQGGGKAFF	TRBV10-3	few	-	TRBJ1-1
TGTGCCAGCAGCGTTGCGCCCCGACTAGCGGGGAGCCAAGAGACCCAGTACTTC	CASSVAPRLAGSQETQYF	TRBV9	-	TRBD2	TRBJ2-5
TGTGCCATCAGTGACCCCGGGGGGAACACAGATACGCAGTATTTT	CAISDPGGNTDTQYF	TRBV10-3	-	TRBD2	TRBJ2-3
TGTGCCACCAGCAGGGGCTCGAGCACTGAAGCTTTCTTT	CATSRGSSTEAFF	TRBV15	-	-	TRBJ1-1
TGTGCCAGCAGGGCCGGGACAGGGTGGGCTGGAAACACCATATATTTT	CASRAGTGWAGNTIYF	TRBV28	few	TRBD1	TRBJ1-3
TGTGCCAGCAGTGTGGGCTTCGACGAGCAGTACTTC	CASSVGFDEQYF	TRBV2	-	-	TRBJ2-7
TGTGCTCGAGGGGGCCAGACCTCAGCAGATACGCAGTATTTT	CARGGQTSADTQYF	TRBV30	once	TRBD1	TRBJ2-3
TGTGCCTGGAGTGACAGGGATAATGAAAAACTGTTTTTT	CAWSDRDNEKLFF	TRBV30	-	-	TRBJ1-4
TGTGCCAGCAGCCAAGATATGGGGAAACTCGGACTTCTACAAGAGACCCAGTACTTC	CASSQDMGKLGLLQETQYF	TRBV4-2	once	-	TRBJ2-5
TGTGCCAGCAGTTACGGACAGGGACGTCAGCCCCAGCATTTT	CASSYGQGRQPQHF	TRBV6-6	-	TRBD1	TRBJ1-5
TGTGCCAGCAGCGCCGGGGGGTCCATGTACGAGCAGTACTTC	CASSAGGSMYEQYF	TRBV9	-	TRBD2	TRBJ2-7
TGTGCCAGCAGTTTAACTCCGACTAGCGGGGGGCCTGCAGATACGCAGTATTTT	CASSLTPTSGGPADTQYF	TRBV27	once	TRBD2	TRBJ2-3
TGTGCCAGCAGCCAAGGCAGGTCGGACACCGGGGAGCTGTTTTTT	CASSQGRSDTGELFF	TRBV4-2	-	-	TRBJ2-2
TGTGCCAGCAGCCAAAGACAGGCTGGGACCCAGTACTTC	CASSQRQAGTQYF	TRBV7-3	-	-	TRBJ2-5
TGTGCCAGCAGTCGCTCGACAGGGGAGCAGTACTTC	CASSRSTGEQYF	TRBV6-6	-	TRBD1	TRBJ2-7
TGTGCCAGCACCAGCCGACAGGGGTACCTAGTGGATACGCAGTATTTT	CASTSRQGYLVDTQYF	TRBV6-6	-	TRBD1	TRBJ2-3
TGTGCCAGCAGCTTGGATGGTAGCGGGAGGGGGATTAATGAGCAGTTCTTC	CASSLDGSGRGINEQFF	TRBV5-4	-	TRBD2	TRBJ2-1
TGTGCCTGGAGTGTATCTCTCCTGTCTAGCGGGGGGGCTAACGAGCAGTACTTC	CAWSVSLLSSGGANEQYF	TRBV30	-	TRBD2	TRBJ2-7
TGTGCCAGCAGCGTAGGGAGAGGCGGCTTCGCGAACACCGGGGAGCTGTTTTTT	CASSVGRGGFANTGELFF	TRBV9	-	-	TRBJ2-2
TGTGCCACCAGCAGAGATCTCAGGGGCACTGAAGCTTTCTTT	CATSRDLRGTEAFF	TRBV15	-	-	TRBJ1-1
TGTGCCAGCAGCAGAACGGGACTAGCGGGGGGGCTTTACAATGAGCAGTTCTTC	CASSRTGLAGGLYNEQFF	TRBV7-2	-	TRBD2	TRBJ2-1
TGCAGCGTTGAGGGACAGGGTTTCTACGAGCAGTACTTC	CSVEGQGFYEQYF	TRBV29-1	-	TRBD1	TRBJ2-7
TGTGCCAGCAGCCATGGGGCGGGGTTTAAGAATGGCTACACCTTC	CASSHGAGFKNGYTF	TRBV9	once	-	TRBJ1-2
TGTGCCAGCAGCCCCCTAGGGACTAGCGTACAAGAGACCCAGTACTTC	CASSPLGTSVQETQYF	TRBV5-4	-	TRBD2	TRBJ2-5
TGTGCCAGCAGCCAAGCGGGGGCAACATACGAGCAGTACTTC	CASSQAGATYEQYF	TRBV7-2	-	TRBD2	TRBJ2-7
TGTGCCAGCAGTGTGACAGGTCCCTACGAGCAGTACTTC	CASSVTGPYEQYF	TRBV6-1	once	-	TRBJ2-7